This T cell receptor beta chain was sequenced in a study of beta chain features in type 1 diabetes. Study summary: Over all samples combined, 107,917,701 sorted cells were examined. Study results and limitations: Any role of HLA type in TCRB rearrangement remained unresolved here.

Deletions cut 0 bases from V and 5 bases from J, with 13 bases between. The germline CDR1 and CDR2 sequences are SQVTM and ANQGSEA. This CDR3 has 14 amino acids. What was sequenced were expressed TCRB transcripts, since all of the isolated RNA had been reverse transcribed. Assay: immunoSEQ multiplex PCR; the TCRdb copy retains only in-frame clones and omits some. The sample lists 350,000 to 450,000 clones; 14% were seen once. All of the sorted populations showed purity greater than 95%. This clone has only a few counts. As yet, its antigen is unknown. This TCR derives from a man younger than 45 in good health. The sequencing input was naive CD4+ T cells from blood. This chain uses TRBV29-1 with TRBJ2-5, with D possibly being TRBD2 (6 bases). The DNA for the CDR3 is TGCAGCGTTGAAGATCGGAGGGCTCGGGAGACCCAGTACTTC. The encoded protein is CSVEDRRARETQYF.